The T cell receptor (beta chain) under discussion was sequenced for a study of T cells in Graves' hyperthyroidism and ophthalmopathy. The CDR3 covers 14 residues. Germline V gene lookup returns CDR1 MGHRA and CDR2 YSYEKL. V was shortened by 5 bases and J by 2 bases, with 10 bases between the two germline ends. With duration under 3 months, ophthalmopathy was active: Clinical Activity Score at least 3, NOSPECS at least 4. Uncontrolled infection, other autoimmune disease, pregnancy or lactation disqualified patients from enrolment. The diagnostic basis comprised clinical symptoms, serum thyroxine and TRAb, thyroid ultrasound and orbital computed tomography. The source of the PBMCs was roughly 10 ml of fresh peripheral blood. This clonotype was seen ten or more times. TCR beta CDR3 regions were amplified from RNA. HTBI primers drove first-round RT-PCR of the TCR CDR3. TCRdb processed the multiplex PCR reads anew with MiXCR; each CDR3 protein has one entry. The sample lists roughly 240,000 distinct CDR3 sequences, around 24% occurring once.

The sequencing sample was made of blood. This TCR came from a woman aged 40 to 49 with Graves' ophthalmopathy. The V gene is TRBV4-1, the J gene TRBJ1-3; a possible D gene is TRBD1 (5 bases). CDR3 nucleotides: TGCGCCAGCAGCACCCGGGACCCTGGAAACACCATATATTTT. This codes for CASSTRDPGNTIYF.